This T cell receptor beta chain was identified during a study of blood T cell repertoires in COVID-19. Whole-study context: Acute and convalescent COVID-19 samples came from the United States, Italy and Spain. Sources were T cells, B-cell-depleted T cells, or PBMCs; the material itself was cDNA or gDNA.

Original processing notes: For nucleated cells, counts were estimated from reference gene primer amplification. The table came from immunoSEQ multiplex PCR; TCRdb's copy has only in-frame clones and leaves some out. D and trimming were read from the DNA, whereas the V and J calls and clone size are those reported in that table. The data hold some 130,000 clones, with around nine tenths observed a single time. CDR1 MNHEY and CDR2 SVGAGI come from the germline V gene. V dropped 6 bases and J dropped 7 bases, with 10 bases sitting between them. There are 11 residues in the CDR3. Seattle patients were enrolled during active infection and followed longitudinally.

This clonotype was obtained from a woman in her 70s with COVID-19, enrolled during active disease. The chain couples TRBV6-5 to TRBJ2-7; a possible D gene is TRBD1 (5 bases). The material sequenced was peripheral blood. CDR3 sequence: CASSSRVEQYF. Here the CDR3 DNA reads TGTGCCAGCAGCAGCAGGGTTGAGCAGTACTTC.